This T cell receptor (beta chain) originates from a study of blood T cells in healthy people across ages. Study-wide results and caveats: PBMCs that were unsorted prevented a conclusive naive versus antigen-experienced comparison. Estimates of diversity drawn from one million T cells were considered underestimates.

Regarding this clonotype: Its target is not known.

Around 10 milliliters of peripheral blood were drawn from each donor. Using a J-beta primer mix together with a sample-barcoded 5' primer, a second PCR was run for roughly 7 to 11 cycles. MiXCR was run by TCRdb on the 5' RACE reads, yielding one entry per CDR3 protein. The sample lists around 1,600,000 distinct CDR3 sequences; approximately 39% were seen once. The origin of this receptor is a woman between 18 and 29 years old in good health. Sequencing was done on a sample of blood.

The CDR3 nucleotides are TGCGCCAGCAGCCAAGGGACCGTTCCTAATGAGCAGTTCTTC. Amino acids: CASSQGTVPNEQFF. J is TRBJ2-1 and V is TRBV4-1; D not certain. This CDR3 is 14 amino acids long. Germline CDR1 is MGHRA and CDR2 is YSYEKL. The germline V and J ends were trimmed by 1 base and 7 bases, with 11 bases remaining between them.